This TCR beta chain was found in a study of patients and donors after allogeneic stem cell transplantation (dated by TCRdb to 2019 to 2021). About this clonotype itself: The target of this receptor is not known. No quality values exist for individual bases; no much larger clone is one base distant.

The library was prepared using RT-PCR. TCRdb names NextSeq 550 as the instrument used. Starting from the raw public reads, TCRdb applied fastp trimming at Q25, assembled clones with MiXCR and retained in-frame beta chains. Entries that share a CDR3 protein sequence are merged under the most common genes and DNA. Recorded for this sample are hundreds of thousands of distinct CDR3 sequences; 16% of them occurred a single time. The leading ten clones occupy 6.5% to 7.5% of the sample. Via the germline V gene, CDR1 is SQVTM and CDR2 ANQGSEA. The CDR3 runs 15 amino acids, cysteine and phenylalanine included. This entry keeps only the CDR3 DNA: 45 bases, framed from base 1. V is reduced by 8 bases and J by 6 bases, leaving a spacing of 26 bases between them.

Source material: blood, either unsorted or a sorted T cell fraction (not recorded which). The receptor was derived from a human donor who was either an allogeneic HSCT recipient or a stem cell or donor lymphocyte infusion donor (not recorded which). It is not recorded whose cells these are; they may come from a transplant donor. The rearranged segments are TRBV29-1 and TRBJ2-7, and perhaps TRBD1 as D gene, on 7 matching bases. The sequenced DNA is TGCAGCACACGCGGGAACCGGGACAGCCATGTCGAGCAGTACTTC. It specifies CSTRGNRDSHVEQYF.